The entry below describes one T cell receptor (beta chain). After extraction with the RNeasy kit, roughly 0.5 to 1 ug of the RNA was reverse transcribed using random hexamers. TCRdb reprocessed the immunoSEQ multiplex PCR reads via MiXCR and lists one record per CDR3 protein. The data show around 120,000 distinct CDR3 sequences, about 94% seen once. The data were taken from a study of CD8 T cells in Susac syndrome. V was cut by 7 bases and J by 2 bases, with 14 bases left in between. Germline-derived CDR1 and CDR2 are MNHEY and SVGAGI. This CDR3 has 14 amino acids. The chain is built from TRBV6-5 and TRBJ1-1, with a tentative D call TRBD1 (5 bases). The clonotype originates from a human donor with multiple sclerosis. The sample comprised CD4+ T cells from PBMCs. The CDR3 region has the DNA TGTGCCAGCACGGGGGGACCCTTAAACACTGAAGCTTTCTTT. This codes for CASTGGPLNTEAFF.